Listed here are 32 T cell receptor beta chains from one sample, sequenced in a study of blood T cell repertoires in COVID-19. Some clones are missing from TCRdb's copy, which holds only in-frame ones; the method was immunoSEQ multiplex PCR. The sample yields approximately 140,000 clones, approximately 85% seen once. Source material: peripheral blood. The receptors stem from a woman aged 60-75 years with COVID-19, enrolled during active disease.

This chain links TRBV4-3 with TRBJ2-2; D gene unclear. The CDR3 totals 15 residues. V shed 2 bases and J shed 1 base, with 8 bases lying between them. Germline V lookup: CDR1 LGHNA, CDR2 YSLEER. In nucleotides, the CDR3 is TGCGCCAGCAGCCAATACAGTCAGAACACCGGGGAGCTGTTTTTT. It is translated as CASSQYSQNTGELFF.

The rearrangement joins TRBV7-2 to TRBJ2-2; 10 nucleotides line up with TRBD1. The CDR3 sequence is 17 residues long. With V trimmed by 3 bases and J by 7 bases, 11 bases remained unmatched. Germline CDR1 and CDR2: SGHTA and FQGNSA. The CDR3: CASSFAPGQGSIGELFF. The CDR3, as DNA: TGTGCCAGCAGCTTTGCTCCGGGACAGGGGAGTATCGGGGAGCTGTTTTTT.

This chain connects TRBV12-5 to TRBJ1-1; 8 positions agree with TRBD1. The CDR3 spans 13 residues. V lost 6 bases to trimming and J lost 1 base; unmatched junction nucleotides: 1. CDR1 is LGHNT and CDR2 is FRNRAP in the germline V gene. The CDR3 reads CASGGQGNTEAFF. As DNA, the CDR3 is TGTGCTAGTGGAGGACAGGGGAACACTGAAGCTTTCTTT.

The chain recombines TRBV6-5 with TRBJ1-2; 10 positions agree with TRBD1. The CDR3 totals 13 residues. From germline, CDR1 is MNHEY and CDR2 SVGAGI. J was trimmed by 7 bases and V by 6 bases; bases with no gene match: 5. This CDR3 reads CASRATGGGGYTF. In DNA, the CDR3 is TGTGCCAGCAGAGCGACAGGGGGCGGTGGCTACACCTTC.

J is TRBJ1-4 and V is TRBV3-1 (or the pseudogene TRBV3-2); D gene unclear. Germline V gives CDR1 LGHDT, CDR2 YNNKEL (reference sequence). The CDR3 extends over 15 amino acids. V gave up 1 base and J gave up 3 bases, with 9 bases separating them. CDR3 sequence reads: CASSQGWLANEKLFF. CDR3 coding DNA: TGTGCCAGCAGCCAAGGGTGGTTAGCTAATGAAAAACTGTTTTTT.

The chain uses TRBV29-1 and TRBJ2-3; 7 bases are shared with TRBD2. This CDR3 comprises 13 residues. Losses at the gene ends were 5 bases for V and 7 bases for J; bases not matched to a gene: 9. Germline assignment: CDR1 SQVTM and CDR2 ANQGSEA. This chain's CDR3 is CSVRLAEMYTQYF. The CDR3 nucleotides read TGCAGCGTTCGACTAGCTGAAATGTATACGCAGTATTTT.

CDR3 amino acids: CASSLTRKTEAFF. CDR3 sequence (DNA): TGTGCCAGCAGCTTGACCAGGAAGACTGAAGCTTTCTTT. The chain joins TRBV5-6 to TRBJ1-1, with D unresolved. CDR1 and CDR2 from the germline V gene are SGHDT and YYEEEE. The CDR3 has 13 residues. V lost 1 base, J lost 5 bases, and 9 bases lay in between.

In this sample, this clone turned up once. The genes are TRBV29-1 and TRBJ1-2, with D unclear. Germline CDR1 SQVTM, CDR2 ANQGSEA. V was clipped by 4 bases and J by 0 bases, with 15 bases between them. The length of the CDR3 is 15 residues. In nucleotides, the CDR3 is TGCAGCGTTGGGCGGGCGGCGAAAACTAACTATGGCTACACCTTC. Protein sequence: CSVGRAAKTNYGYTF.

V is TRBV11-2 and J is TRBJ2-7; 8 bases match TRBD1. The CDR3 has 15 amino acids. V lost 0 bases and J lost 5; bases outside the gene matches: 6. Per germline, CDR1 SGHAT and CDR2 FQNNGV. DNA for the CDR3: TGTGCCAGCAGCTTAGACACCACGACAGGGGACGAGCAGTACTTC. Translated: CASSLDTTTGDEQYF.

The rearrangement uses TRBV7-2 and TRBJ1-5; no definite D call. Germline V gene data show CDR1 as SGHTA and CDR2 as FQGNSA. The ends were cut back, 3 bases at V and 0 bases at J, with 15 bases in the middle. CDR3 size: 17 residues. CDR3 amino acids: CASSLVPTVNSNQPQHF. DNA for the CDR3: TGTGCCAGCAGCTTGGTCCCGACTGTAAATAGCAATCAGCCCCAGCATTTT.

The rearrangement uses TRBV28 and TRBJ1-1; tentative D call: TRBD1 (6 bases). Germline CDR1 and CDR2: MDHEN and SYDVKM. This CDR3 comprises 15 residues. Trimming stripped 4 bases from V and 3 bases from J, with 15 bases between. CDR3 nucleotides: TGTGCCAGCAGTTACCCGACAGGTGGGGACACTGAAGCTTTCTTT. It codes for CASSYPTGGDTEAFF.

The chain carries TRBV29-1 and TRBJ2-3, with TRBD1 matching over 8 bases. The CDR3 has 14 residues. The V segment lost 7 bases and the J segment 6 bases; nucleotides outside the gene matches: 12. In germline, CDR1 is SQVTM, CDR2 ANQGSEA. This CDR3 is CSDSGQDVGDTQYF. The DNA for the CDR3 is TGCAGCGACTCGGGACAGGACGTCGGGGATACGCAGTATTTT.

V is TRBV6-1 and J is TRBJ1-1; D unresolved. Germline values: CDR1 MNHNS, CDR2 SASEGT. There are 14 residues in the CDR3. V lost 0 bases to trimming and J lost 3 bases, with 8 bases between them. The DNA of the CDR3 is TGTGCCAGCAGTGAAGCGGAGGGAGACACTGAAGCTTTCTTT. It is translated as CASSEAEGDTEAFF.

In regard to this clone: Other DNA sequences from this sample encode an identical CDR3 as well. V is TRBV19 and J is TRBJ2-2, with a weak D call TRBD2 (6 bases). Germline V gene data show CDR1 as LNHDA and CDR2 as SQIVND (reference sequence). The V gene lost 6 bases and the J gene lost 2 bases, with 10 bases spanning the gap. The length of the CDR3 is 14 residues. The CDR3 nucleotides read TGTGCCAGTAGGTCCGGGGGTAACACCGGGGAGCTGTTTTTT. It yields the protein CASRSGGNTGELFF.

The chain employs TRBV3-1 (or the pseudogene TRBV3-2) and TRBJ2-1; 9 positions match TRBD2. The CDR3 totals 16 residues. Trimming cost V 1 base and J 3 bases; bases outside gene matches: 4. CDR1 and CDR2 (germline): LGHDT, YNNKEL (reference sequence). The CDR3 here is CASSQAGTSYYNEQFF. As DNA, the CDR3 is TGTGCCAGCAGCCAAGCCGGGACTAGCTACTACAATGAGCAGTTCTTC.

This clone was seen only once. The chain couples TRBV7-3 to TRBJ1-2; TRBD1 aligns across 8 bases. The V gene end was trimmed by 5 bases and the J gene end by 6 bases; junction bases not matched to a gene: 11. The CDR3 sequence is 15 residues long. CDR1 and CDR2 (germline): SGHTA, FQGTGA. The CDR3 region is CASSPRQGSPDGYTF. CDR3 sequence (DNA): TGTGCCAGCAGCCCGAGACAGGGGTCCCCGGATGGCTACACCTTC.

This chain uses TRBV19 with TRBJ1-5; D perhaps matches TRBD1 (5 bases). CDR1 and CDR2 from the germline V gene are LNHDA and SQIVND (reference sequence). The CDR3 totals 15 residues. The V and J ends lost 3 bases and 0 bases respectively, with 9 bases between them. This CDR3 reads CASSMSTDSNQPQHF. The CDR3 nucleotides are TGTGCCAGTAGTATGTCGACAGATAGCAATCAGCCCCAGCATTTT.

This clone has more than one count but fewer than ten. The J gene is TRBJ2-7, the V gene TRBV28, with a tentative D call TRBD1 (6 bases). The CDR3 is made up of 13 amino acids. Germline loops: CDR1 MDHEN, CDR2 SYDVKM. V was trimmed by 1 base and J by 10 bases, leaving 14 bases between them. CDR3 bases: TGTGCCAGCAGTTTATCTTTGAGGACAGTTCAGTACTTC. Translation: CASSLSLRTVQYF.

This chain joins TRBV5-1 and TRBJ2-5; 11 nucleotides agree with TRBD2. The CDR3 runs to 17 residues. Germline values: CDR1 SGHRS, CDR2 YFSETQ. Unmatched junction bases numbered 8, after V lost 0 bases and J lost 4 bases. The CDR3: CASSLASIAGGSETQYF. In nucleotides, the CDR3 is TGCGCCAGCAGCTTGGCCTCGATAGCGGGGGGGTCAGAGACCCAGTACTTC.

V usage is TRBV27 and J usage is TRBJ2-7; weak D call: TRBD1 (6 bases). CDR1 MNHEY and CDR2 SMNVEV come from the germline V gene (reference sequence). Trimming stripped 2 bases from V and 0 bases from J, with 11 bases between. The CDR3 extends over 15 amino acids. CDR3 sequence (DNA): TGTGCCAGCAGTTTAAGGGGGTTTGCCTCCTACGAGCAGTACTTC. Amino acids: CASSLRGFASYEQYF.

This clone was counted a few times. The J gene is TRBJ1-5, the V gene TRBV6-5; weak D call: TRBD1 (6 bases). The V gene's germline CDR1 is MNHEY and CDR2 SVGAGI. CDR3 length: 15 amino acids. With 2 bases removed from V and 4 bases from J, the gap between germline ends came to 12 bases. In DNA, the CDR3 is TGTGCCAGCAGTTACGCTGGACAGTTTAATCAGCCCCAGCATTTT. It specifies CASSYAGQFNQPQHF.

V usage is TRBV5-1 and J usage is TRBJ2-5; D call uncertain. This CDR3 spans 15 amino acids. Germline CDR1 and CDR2: SGHRS and YFSETQ. The ends were cut back, 0 bases at V and 2 bases at J, with 11 bases in the middle. CDR3 loop: CASSLASGIQETQYF. In nucleotides, the CDR3 is TGCGCCAGCAGCTTGGCCTCAGGAATACAAGAGACCCAGTACTTC.

The gene calls are TRBV11-3 and TRBJ2-1; 7 bases map to TRBD1. V trimming: 5 bases; J trimming: 4 bases; junction bases outside the gene matches: 14. Germline lookup yields CDR1 SGHNT and CDR2 YENEEA. The CDR3 loop spans 17 amino acids. DNA of the CDR3: TGTGCCAGCAGCCAAGGGGACAGACCAGAGAGTTACAATGAGCAGTTCTTC. It encodes CASSQGDRPESYNEQFF.

The J gene is TRBJ2-7, the V gene TRBV5-6; 7 nucleotides line up with TRBD1. Per the germline V gene, CDR1 is SGHDT and CDR2 is YYEEEE. This CDR3 comprises 16 residues. V lost 5 bases, J lost 2 bases, and 13 bases stayed unmatched. CDR3: CASSSYRDSLTYEQYF. CDR3 sequence (DNA): TGTGCCAGCAGTTCGTACCGGGACAGCCTGACCTACGAGCAGTACTTC.

The CDR3 spells CASSDRQGYNSPLHF. CDR3 in DNA: TGTGCCAGTAGTGACCGACAGGGATATAATTCACCCCTCCACTTT. The chain couples TRBV19 to TRBJ1-6, with TRBD1 matching 7 bases. Germline CDR1 and CDR2: LNHDA and SQIVND (reference sequence). The length of the CDR3 is 15 residues. V shed 5 bases, J shed 4 bases, and the junction held 5 bases outside the gene matches.

The gene calls are TRBV7-3 and TRBJ2-1, with 14 nucleotides matching TRBD2. The CDR3 totals 16 residues. The V gene end was trimmed by 5 bases and the J gene end by 3 bases; junction bases not matched to a gene: 3. CDR1 and CDR2 from the germline V gene are SGHTA and FQGTGA. The CDR3 region is CASSRTSGGIYNEQFF. CDR3 sequence (DNA): TGTGCCAGCAGCCGGACTAGCGGGGGGATCTACAATGAGCAGTTCTTC.

Points on this clone: One junction end disagrees with the germline gene, perhaps due to a read error. The chain employs TRBV7-3 and TRBJ1-1; D is unclear. Germline V lookup: CDR1 SGHTA, CDR2 FQGTGA. The CDR3 length is 14 residues. The CDR3: CASRLSPMNTEAFF. For the CDR3, the DNA is TGTGCCAGCCGCTTAAGTCCCATGAACACTGAAGCTTTCTTT.

The chain carries TRBV7-2 and TRBJ2-1; 13 bases are a match to TRBD2. CDR1 is SGHTA and CDR2 is FQGNSA in the germline V gene. The J segment lost 3 bases and the V segment lost 4 bases, leaving 0 bases of the junction unmatched. The CDR3 is made up of 15 amino acids. The CDR3 spells CASSWTSGSYNEQFF. CDR3 DNA: TGTGCCAGCAGCTGGACTAGCGGGAGCTACAATGAGCAGTTCTTC. Looking up the rest from reference TRBV7-2 and TRBJ2-1 gives the full variable domain: GAGVSQSPSNKVTEKGKDVELRCDPISGHTALYWYRQSLGQGLEFLIYFQGNSAPDKSGLPSDRFSAERTGGSVSTLTIQRTQQEDSAVYLCASSWTSGSYNEQFFGPGTRLTVL.

The rearrangement uses TRBV4-1 and TRBJ2-7; maybe TRBD1 (6 bases). Trimming removed 1 base from V and 2 bases from J, with 12 bases in between. Germline CDR1 and CDR2: MGHRA and YSYEKL. This CDR3 region has 15 residues. CDR3 nucleotide sequence: TGCGCCAGCAGCCAAGCGCACAGGGTTACCTACGAGCAGTACTTC. As protein: CASSQAHRVTYEQYF.

The CDR3 DNA reads as TGTGCCAGCTCCCCGGGACAGGGGGCGTTCTACGAGCAGTACTTC. Translation: CASSPGQGAFYEQYF. The chain carries TRBV18 and TRBJ2-7, with 12 bases that match TRBD1. Germline V gene data show CDR1 as KGHSH and CDR2 as LQKENI. After removal of 6 bases from V and 3 bases from J, the junction contained 6 bases not matched to a gene. There are 15 residues in the CDR3. Variable domain in full (rest from reference TRBV18 and TRBJ2-7): NAGVMQNPRHLVRRRGQEARLRCSPMKGHSHVYWYRQLPEEGLKFMVYLQKENIIDESGMPKERFSAEFPKEGPSILRIQQVVRGDSAAYFCASSPGQGAFYEQYFGPGTRLTVT.

This clone was counted once. The genes are TRBV10-2 and TRBJ2-2, with D possibly TRBD2 on 5 matching bases. Trimming left V 7 bases short and J 6 bases short, with 21 bases between. CDR3 size: 16 residues. Germline CDR1 is WSHSY and CDR2 is SAAADI. The CDR3 region is CASKEVGGENPGELFF. CDR3 in DNA: TGCGCCAGCAAAGAAGTAGGAGGTGAAAACCCCGGGGAGCTGTTTTTT.

V is TRBV6-5 and J is TRBJ1-5; D not resolved. V lost 4 bases to trimming and J lost 6 bases, with 13 bases between them. CDR1 is MNHEY, CDR2 SVGAGI, per germline. The CDR3 loop spans 14 amino acids. In DNA form, the CDR3 reads TGTGCCAGCAGTTCCGGGATTGTCCCTCAGCCCCAGCATTTT. This encodes CASSSGIVPQPQHF.